Each of the 24 T cell receptor beta chains below was sequenced from the same sample in a study of blood T cell repertoires in COVID-19. TCRdb's copy holds only in-frame clones and misses some; the assay was immunoSEQ multiplex PCR. The data show 25,000 to 30,000 clones, 80% seen once. Material for sequencing was peripheral blood. The receptors here all came from a woman aged 70-85 years with acute or convalescent COVID-19.

The chain combines TRBV28 with TRBJ1-5; 9 nucleotides line up with TRBD1. Per germline, CDR1 MDHEN and CDR2 SYDVKM. The CDR3 covers 17 residues. With V trimmed by 4 bases and J by 2 bases, 9 bases remained unmatched. In nucleotides, the CDR3 is TGTGCCAGCAGTTACGGGACAGGGACTTTGGGCAATCAGCCCCAGCATTTT. This translates into CASSYGTGTLGNQPQHF.

This clone showed up just once. The chain joins TRBV2 to TRBJ2-7, with TRBD1 identical over 7 bases. The CDR3 extends over 15 amino acids. V lost 1 base, J lost 0 bases, and 3 bases stayed unmatched. The germline gives CDR1 SNHLY, CDR2 FYNNEI. The CDR3 nucleotides are TGTGCCAGCAGTGAAGGGACAGGACTCTCCTACGAGCAGTACTTC. It yields the protein CASSEGTGLSYEQYF.

Written as DNA, the CDR3 is TGTGCCAGCAGCCCCGGGACTAGCGTAGGAGTGAACACCGGGGAGCTGTTTTTT. Its protein product is CASSPGTSVGVNTGELFF. The chain couples TRBV11-3 to TRBJ2-2, with 10 bases lining up with TRBD2. The V gene end was trimmed by 5 bases and the J gene end by 1 base; junction bases not matched to a gene: 10. Germline CDR1 and CDR2: SGHNT and YENEEA. This CDR3 spans 18 amino acids.

The chain employs TRBV3-1 (or the pseudogene TRBV3-2) and TRBJ1-6, with 10 positions matching TRBD1. Germline V gene data show CDR1 as LGHDT and CDR2 as YNNKEL (reference sequence). V trimming: 3 bases; J trimming: 0 bases; junction bases outside the gene matches: 8. The CDR3 consists of 19 residues. CDR3 residues: CASSHDRGRGSSYNSPLHF. The DNA of the CDR3 is TGTGCCAGCAGCCATGACAGGGGGCGTGGGAGCTCCTATAATTCACCCCTCCACTTT.

The chain employs TRBV6-2 or TRBV6-3 and TRBJ1-2; 8 nucleotides match TRBD1. Germline-derived CDR1 and CDR2 are MNHEY and SVGEGT. CDR3 size: 13 residues. Losses at the gene ends were 0 bases for V and 13 bases for J; bases not matched to a gene: 7. The DNA of the CDR3 is TGTGCCAGCAGTTACTCGGGGCTGGACAGGGCCACCTTC. It codes for CASSYSGLDRATF.

This chain links TRBV28 with TRBJ1-6; 9 nucleotides match TRBD1. Germline V gene data show CDR1 as MDHEN and CDR2 as SYDVKM. The CDR3 spans 15 residues. V shed 1 base, J shed 9 bases, and the junction held 4 bases outside the gene matches. The CDR3 nucleotides are TGTGCCAGCAGTTTATTCGGGACAGGGACTTCACCCCTCCACTTT. Residues: CASSLFGTGTSPLHF.

This chain links TRBV9 with TRBJ1-5; 7 bases map to TRBD1. CDR1 is SGDLS and CDR2 is YYNGEE in the germline V gene. The trim removed 0 bases at V and 4 bases at J, leaving 4 bases unmatched. The CDR3 is made up of 15 amino acids. CDR3 in DNA: TGTGCCAGCAGCGTAGCAGGGGGACGGAATCAGCCCCAGCATTTT. Its translation: CASSVAGGRNQPQHF.

This chain links TRBV3-1 (or the pseudogene TRBV3-2) with TRBJ1-2; D gene unclear. CDR3 size: 14 residues. Germline CDR1 reads LGHDT; CDR2 reads YNNKEL (reference sequence). Trimming took off 1 base at V and 1 base at J, with 7 bases between the two ends. CDR3 sequence reads: CASSQGSLNYGYTF. CDR3 sequence (DNA): TGTGCCAGCAGCCAAGGGTCACTTAACTATGGCTACACCTTC.

This sequence joins TRBV28 and TRBJ2-5; 10 bases are a match to TRBD2. CDR1 and CDR2 from the germline V gene are MDHEN and SYDVKM. The CDR3 loop spans 15 amino acids. V lost 7 bases and J lost 2; bases outside the gene matches: 7. The CDR3: CASTLTSGTQETQYF. CDR3 in DNA: TGTGCCAGCACCCTAACTAGCGGGACTCAAGAGACCCAGTACTTC.

This sequence joins TRBV20-1 and TRBJ2-3; D is perhaps TRBD1 or TRBD2 (5 bases each). This CDR3 spans 13 amino acids. Trimming removed 3 bases from V and 4 bases from J, with 11 bases in between. Per germline, CDR1 DFQATT and CDR2 SNEGSKA (reference sequence). CDR3 loop: CSASGGAPDTQYF. The DNA of the CDR3 is TGCAGTGCTAGTGGGGGAGCCCCAGATACGCAGTATTTT.

The gene calls are TRBV28 and TRBJ2-3, with 8 bases matching TRBD2. V lost 3 bases, J lost 3 bases, and 8 bases stayed unmatched. Germline V gene data show CDR1 as MDHEN and CDR2 as SYDVKM. This CDR3 has 16 residues. CDR3 coding DNA: TGTGCCAGCAGTTTCGTTTCAGCGGGGGTTACAGATACGCAGTATTTT. This sequence encodes CASSFVSAGVTDTQYF.

This chain links TRBV6-4 with TRBJ1-1; D call uncertain. The CDR3 is 13 amino acids. The ends were cut back, 6 bases at V and 1 base at J, with 9 bases in the middle. CDR1 and CDR2 from the germline V gene are MRHNA and SNTAGT. This CDR3 is CASSETRNTEAFF. The CDR3 DNA is TGTGCCAGCAGCGAGACACGGAACACTGAAGCTTTCTTT.

V and J are TRBV28 and TRBJ1-6; D gene unclear. The V gene's germline CDR1 is MDHEN and CDR2 SYDVKM. V lost 2 bases to trimming and J lost 12 bases, with 11 bases between them. The length of the CDR3 is 13 residues. As DNA, the CDR3 is TGTGCCAGCAGTTTAGGGCAGCCGCTACCCCTCCACTTT. As protein: CASSLGQPLPLHF.

This clone was observed a single time. The rearrangement uses TRBV28 and TRBJ1-1; 7 bases match TRBD1. CDR3 length equals 14 residues. Germline lookup yields CDR1 MDHEN and CDR2 SYDVKM. Trimming at V came to 5 bases and at J to 7 bases, leaving 10 bases not matched to a gene. CDR3 region: CASSRADRKGEAFF. The CDR3 DNA is TGTGCCAGCAGTCGAGCGGACAGGAAGGGTGAAGCTTTCTTT.

The chain has TRBV7-6 and TRBJ1-1, with D maybe TRBD1 (6 bases). CDR1 SGHVS and CDR2 FNYEAQ come from the germline V gene. The CDR3 sequence is 16 residues long. The V end lost 5 bases, the J end lost 2 bases, and 18 bases lay between the germline ends. The CDR3 sequence is CASSLGPQGSNTEAFF. DNA for the CDR3: TGTGCCAGCAGCCTTGGCCCCCAGGGGAGTAACACTGAAGCTTTCTTT.

This clone was counted a few times. The chain carries TRBV5-4 and TRBJ1-2, with a possible D match to TRBD1 (5 bases). Germline V CDR1 and CDR2: SGHNT, YYREEE (reference sequence). CDR3 length: 11 amino acids. The V end was cut by 8 bases, the J end by 1 base, with 6 bases between. CDR3 in DNA: TGTGCCAGTCAGGGTAACTATGGCTACACCTTC. This codes for CASQGNYGYTF.

Note on this clone: Within the sample, other DNA sequences also encode this same CDR3. The chain is built from TRBV18 and TRBJ2-1; TRBD2 aligns across 8 bases. Germline loops: CDR1 KGHSH, CDR2 LQKENI. There are 16 residues in the CDR3. The V segment lost 2 bases and the J segment 2 bases; nucleotides outside the gene matches: 5. DNA of the CDR3: TGTGCCAGCTCACCAGGCCTAGCGGGTACCTACAATGAGCAGTTCTTC. It is translated as CASSPGLAGTYNEQFF.

V and J are TRBV9 and TRBJ1-2; D is perhaps TRBD1 (5 bases). Trimming took 3 bases from V and 8 from J, leaving 11 bases between them. Germline CDR1 is SGDLS and CDR2 is YYNGEE. The CDR3 is 12 residues long. The CDR3: CASSARVGGYTF. The CDR3, as DNA: TGTGCCAGCAGCGCCAGGGTCGGAGGCTACACCTTC.

The V call is TRBV11-2, the J call TRBJ2-7; D might be TRBD1 (5 bases). Germline V gene lookup returns CDR1 SGHAT and CDR2 FQNNGV. Trimming shortened V by 0 bases and J by 2 bases, and 11 bases separated the two germline ends. The CDR3 is 15 residues long. The CDR3 nucleotides are TGTGCCAGCAGCTTAGATACAGGCCCTACCTACGAGCAGTACTTC. Translating gives CASSLDTGPTYEQYF.

This chain connects TRBV6-1 to TRBJ2-7; perhaps TRBD1 as D (5 bases). V lost 1 base, J lost 0 bases, and 10 bases lay in between. The CDR3 runs 15 residues. Germline assignment: CDR1 MNHNS and CDR2 SASEGT. The CDR3 coding sequence is TGTGCCAGCAGTGAAGACTCAGGGATCTCCTACGAGCAGTACTTC. Its protein is CASSEDSGISYEQYF.

The V gene is TRBV25-1, the J gene TRBJ1-2, with 8 bases that match TRBD1. The germline V gene has CDR1 MGHDK and CDR2 SYGVNS. The CDR3 length is 13 residues. V shed 4 bases and J 5 bases; nucleotides not matched to a gene: 3. The CDR3 region is CASSGTGLYGYTF. CDR3 bases: TGTGCCAGCAGTGGGACAGGGCTTTATGGCTACACCTTC.

The V gene is TRBV5-1, the J gene TRBJ1-1, with 7 positions matching TRBD1. The CDR3 length is 15 residues. From germline, CDR1 is SGHRS and CDR2 YFSETQ. J gave up 1 base and V 3 bases, and 6 bases lay outside the gene matches. CDR3 protein: CASSSKTGSNTEAFF. CDR3 nucleotides: TGCGCCAGCAGCTCTAAGACAGGGTCGAACACTGAAGCTTTCTTT.

This chain connects TRBV29-1 to TRBJ2-1, with 8 bases lining up with TRBD1. This CDR3 has 15 residues. Trimming took 0 bases from V and 7 from J; bases not matched to a gene: 8. Germline lookup yields CDR1 SQVTM and CDR2 ANQGSEA. CDR3 in amino acids: CSVEDLWQGANEQFF. Written as DNA, the CDR3 is TGCAGCGTTGAAGATCTTTGGCAGGGGGCGAATGAGCAGTTCTTC.

V gene TRBV19 combines with J gene TRBJ2-2; 7 nucleotides match TRBD1. This CDR3 is 14 amino acids long. The V and J ends lost 7 bases and 4 bases, in that order; junction bases with no gene match: 6. Germline CDR1 LNHDA, CDR2 SQIVND (reference sequence). CDR3 region: CASIRGQSTGELFF. CDR3 nucleotides: TGTGCCAGTATTAGGGGGCAGAGCACCGGGGAGCTGTTTTTT.